The 20 T cell receptor beta chains reported below all come from one sample, sequenced in a study of graft-versus-host responses after intestinal transplantation. This table comes from immunoSEQ multiplex PCR, and its TCRdb copy is limited to in-frame clones, with some not included. The sample lists some 43,000 clones, about 95% occurring once. This specimen was PBMCs, taken around 350 days after intestinal transplant. These receptors were obtained from a human patient who received an intestinal transplant, so some T cells may come from the graft donor.

There are a few counts of this clone. The genes are TRBV4-1 and TRBJ1-4; the D gene is possibly TRBD1 (5 bases). The V end lost 1 base, the J end lost 10 bases, and 10 bases lay between the germline ends. The germline V gene encodes CDR1 MGHRA and CDR2 YSYEKL. The length of the CDR3 is 13 residues. The CDR3 region has the DNA TGCGCCAGCAGCCAAGTGGGGACGGGAAAACTGTTTTTT. This encodes CASSQVGTGKLFF.

The V call is TRBV5-1, the J call TRBJ2-7; 7 bases match TRBD1. The trim removed 4 bases at V and 2 bases at J, leaving 9 bases unmatched. The germline V gene encodes CDR1 SGHRS and CDR2 YFSETQ. The CDR3 totals 15 residues. CDR3 nucleotide sequence: TGCGCCAGCAGCGAGACAGGGAACCCAACCTACGAGCAGTACTTC. Protein sequence: CASSETGNPTYEQYF. Together with reference TRBV5-1 and TRBJ2-7, the CDR3 gives the full variable domain: KAGVTQTPRYLIKTRGQQVTLSCSPISGHRSVSWYQQTPGQGLQFLFEYFSETQRNKGNFPGRFSGRQFSNSRSEMNVSTLELGDSALYLCASSETGNPTYEQYFGPGTRLTVT.

The chain carries TRBV9 and TRBJ2-3; 10 bases line up with TRBD2. Trimming took 3 bases from V and 10 from J; bases not matched to a gene: 11. The CDR3 spans 15 residues. The germline V gene has CDR1 SGDLS and CDR2 YYNGEE. For the CDR3, the DNA is TGTGCCAGCAGCGCCAGCGGGGGGGCCGGTCCGCCGCAGTATTTT. It yields the protein CASSASGGAGPPQYF.

The chain uses TRBV19 and TRBJ2-1; D is unclear. The CDR3 is 15 residues long. V lost 1 base and J 0 bases, leaving 7 bases between the germline ends. CDR1 and CDR2 from the germline V gene are LNHDA and SQIVND (reference sequence). The CDR3 here is CASSIGWDSYNEQFF. CDR3 DNA: TGTGCCAGTAGTATAGGTTGGGACTCCTACAATGAGCAGTTCTTC.

The chain combines TRBV9 with TRBJ2-7, with a tentative D call TRBD2 (5 bases). Germline V CDR1 and CDR2: SGDLS, YYNGEE. This CDR3 has 14 residues. V lost 0 bases and J 7 bases, leaving 14 bases between the germline ends. The CDR3 nucleotides are TGTGCCAGCAGCGTAGCGGGGATCGAAGGTGAGCAGTACTTC. This codes for CASSVAGIEGEQYF.

This clone was seen only once. J is TRBJ2-7 and V is TRBV7-3; 7 nucleotides match TRBD1. This CDR3 region has 15 residues. The ends lost 5 bases at V and 3 bases at J; junction bases unmatched: 10. CDR1 and CDR2 from the germline V gene are SGHTA and FQGTGA. The CDR3 DNA follows: TGTGCCAGCAGCCCGGGCGTGGCAGGGGGCTACGAGCAGTACTTC. Protein sequence: CASSPGVAGGYEQYF.

This chain uses TRBV7-2 with TRBJ1-1; TRBD1 matches 8 bases. The CDR3 extends over 14 amino acids. Germline V gene sequence: CDR1 SGHTA, CDR2 FQGNSA. After removal of 5 bases from V and 3 bases from J, the junction contained 5 bases not matched to a gene. The CDR3 region is CASSTRQGYTEAFF. The CDR3 region has the DNA TGTGCCAGCAGCACCCGACAGGGGTACACTGAAGCTTTCTTT.

The chain carries TRBV2 and TRBJ1-5, with 9 bases lining up with TRBD1. The germline gives CDR1 SNHLY, CDR2 FYNNEI. The CDR3 length is 15 residues. The V segment lost 4 bases and the J segment 3 bases; nucleotides outside the gene matches: 4. For the CDR3, the DNA is TGTGCCAGCAGTGTTGGGACAGGGTTCAATCAGCCCCAGCATTTT. Translation gives CASSVGTGFNQPQHF.

V and J are TRBV19 and TRBJ1-5; D is unresolved. This CDR3 region has 16 residues. The V and J ends lost 0 bases and 3 bases respectively, with 12 bases between them. Germline V lookup: CDR1 LNHDA, CDR2 SQIVND (reference sequence). In DNA form, the CDR3 reads TGTGCCAGTAGTATAGATCGTGGCAGCCACAATCAGCCCCAGCATTTT. Encoded protein: CASSIDRGSHNQPQHF.

This chain links TRBV9 with TRBJ2-7; no firm D call. Germline-derived CDR1 and CDR2 are SGDLS and YYNGEE. The CDR3 covers 14 residues. Trimming cost V 0 bases and J 1 base, with 8 bases left between them. The CDR3 here is CASSVAGFSYEQYF. In DNA form, the CDR3 reads TGTGCCAGCAGCGTAGCTGGTTTTTCCTACGAGCAGTACTTC.

The chain combines TRBV18 with TRBJ1-4, with D possibly TRBD1 on 6 matching bases. The CDR3 loop spans 14 amino acids. Trimming left V 4 bases short and J 4 bases short, with 10 bases between. CDR1 and CDR2 from the germline V gene are KGHSH and LQKENI. This CDR3 is CASSLRQVNEKLFF. In DNA, the CDR3 is TGTGCCAGCTCACTCCGACAGGTTAATGAAAAACTGTTTTTT.

J is TRBJ1-3 and V is TRBV5-4, with a weak D call TRBD1 (5 bases). V was trimmed by 0 bases and J by 2 bases, leaving 12 bases between them. Germline V gene sequence: CDR1 SGHNT, CDR2 YYREEE (reference sequence). The CDR3 is 16 amino acids. The CDR3 sequence is CASSLVGREAGNTIYF. The CDR3 nucleotides are TGTGCCAGCAGCTTGGTCGGCAGGGAAGCTGGAAACACCATATATTTT.

The rearrangement joins TRBV10-1 to TRBJ1-1; D not resolved. CDR3 length: 13 residues. Germline-derived CDR1 and CDR2 are WNHNN and SYGVQD (reference sequence). V lost 7 bases to trimming and J lost 0 bases, with 9 bases between them. The CDR3 reads CASILTLNTEAFF. The CDR3 DNA reads TGCGCCAGCATTTTAACCTTGAACACTGAAGCTTTCTTT.

In its sample, this clone was seen once. The genes are TRBV14 and TRBJ1-6, with D possibly TRBD1 on 5 matching bases. The CDR3 totals 15 residues. Germline values: CDR1 SGHDN, CDR2 FVKESK. Trimming removed 4 bases from V and 9 bases from J, with 16 bases in between. This CDR3 reads CASSRRTGRSSPLHF. CDR3 coding DNA: TGTGCCAGCAGCCGCCGGACGGGACGGAGTTCACCCCTCCACTTT.

The chain has TRBV9 and TRBJ2-2, with a possible D match to TRBD2 (5 bases). Germline CDR1 and CDR2: SGDLS and YYNGEE. V lost 4 bases, J lost 0 bases, and 13 bases lay in between. The CDR3 is made up of 16 amino acids. DNA of the CDR3: TGTGCCAGCAGCCTGGGTGGAGGCTCGAACACCGGGGAGCTGTTTTTT. It encodes CASSLGGGSNTGELFF.

The CDR3 sequence is CASIAPGDRGPNTGELFF. DNA for the CDR3: TGTGCCAGCATCGCCCCGGGGGACAGGGGGCCGAACACCGGGGAGCTGTTTTTT. J is TRBJ2-2 and V is TRBV7-9; 12 bases map to TRBD1. Losses at the gene ends were 7 bases for V and 0 bases for J; bases not matched to a gene: 9. Germline values: CDR1 SEHNR, CDR2 FQNEAQ (reference sequence). The CDR3 spans 18 residues.

The chain couples TRBV19 to TRBJ2-1; 11 bases are shared with TRBD1. CDR3 length equals 16 residues. With 9 bases clipped from V and 6 bases from J, the junction kept 13 bases outside the gene matches. Germline values: CDR1 LNHDA, CDR2 SQIVND (reference sequence). CDR3 coding DNA: TGTGCCAGCTCCTCATCTCGGGGACAGGGGGTCAATGAGCAGTTCTTC. Translated: CASSSSRGQGVNEQFF.

The chain links TRBV28 to TRBJ2-7, with 7 positions matching TRBD1. The V segment lost 2 bases and the J segment 0 bases; nucleotides outside the gene matches: 4. The CDR3 is 15 residues long. CDR1 and CDR2 (germline): MDHEN, SYDVKM. CDR3 coding DNA: TGTGCCAGCAGTTTAGGGACAGCTTTCTCCTACGAGCAGTACTTC. It translates to CASSLGTAFSYEQYF.

The V gene is TRBV10-2, the J gene TRBJ2-7; no firm D call. V was pared by 5 bases and J by 5 bases, with 7 bases between. The germline V gene encodes CDR1 WSHSY and CDR2 SAAADI. This CDR3 region has 11 residues. The CDR3 bases are TGCGCCAGCAGTTCAAGTGACGAGCAGTACTTC. Translation: CASSSSDEQYF.

As DNA, the CDR3 is TGTGCCAGCAGCCAGGATGCGAACACAGATACGCAGTATTTT. Translating it yields CASSQDANTDTQYF. The V gene is TRBV14, the J gene TRBJ2-3; D not certain. The V gene's germline CDR1 is SGHDN and CDR2 FVKESK. V lost 3 bases to trimming and J lost 2 bases, with 9 bases between them. The CDR3 loop spans 14 amino acids.